The 8 T cell receptor beta chains listed next were all sequenced from one sample in a study of blood T cells in healthy people across ages. The use of a sample-barcoded 5' primer and a J-beta primer mix characterized a second PCR of roughly 7 to 11 cycles. TCRdb re-called the 5' RACE reads through MiXCR, storing one row per CDR3 protein. The repertoire consists of about 730,000 distinct CDR3 sequences, with roughly 47% occurring once and the leading ten covering about 20%. Sequencing was performed on blood. These TCRs come from a woman aged 60-75 years in good health.

This sequence joins TRBV7-2 and TRBJ2-6; TRBD2 aligns across 9 bases. The CDR3 consists of 18 residues. Germline V lookup: CDR1 SGHTA, CDR2 FQGNSA. Trimming cost V 0 bases and J 3 bases; bases outside gene matches: 6. CDR3 coding DNA: TGTGCCAGCAGCTTAGCTAGCGGGAGTCTTAGTGGGGCCAACGTCCTGACTTTC. It specifies CASSLASGSLSGANVLTF. Filled out from reference TRBV7-2 and TRBJ2-6, the complete variable domain reads GAGVSQSPSNKVTEKGKDVELRCDPISGHTALYWYRQSLGQGLEFLIYFQGNSAPDKSGLPSDRFSAERTGGSVSTLTIQRTQQEDSAVYLCASSLASGSLSGANVLTFGAGSRLTVL.

This clonotype was counted a single time. This rearrangement joins TRBV20-1 to TRBJ1-1; tentative D call: TRBD1 (6 bases). The CDR3 runs to 17 residues. Trimming shortened V by 0 bases and J by 1 base, and 18 bases separated the two germline ends. CDR1 is DFQATT and CDR2 is SNEGSKA in the germline V gene (reference sequence). CDR3 residues: CSARDPKMTGTNTEAFF. CDR3 bases: TGCAGTGCTAGAGATCCCAAAATGACAGGAACGAACACTGAAGCTTTCTTT.

This chain joins TRBV5-1 and TRBJ2-6, with no clear D. Germline V gene data show CDR1 as SGHRS and CDR2 as YFSETQ. Trimming removed 4 bases at V and 4 bases at J, with 12 bases between. The CDR3 sequence is 15 residues long. CDR3 sequence (DNA): TGCGCCAGCAGCCCAATGGGGTCCGGGGCCAACGTCCTGACTTTC. Its protein is CASSPMGSGANVLTF.

The chain employs TRBV28 and TRBJ2-1; D is uncertain. The CDR3 contains 17 residues. Trimming left V 7 bases short and J 5 bases short, with 24 bases between. Germline CDR1 MDHEN, CDR2 SYDVKM. CDR3 sequence: CASTPSFTEVAHNEQFF. The CDR3 DNA is TGTGCCAGCACACCATCTTTTACGGAAGTGGCCCACAATGAGCAGTTCTTC.

The chain employs TRBV6-1 and TRBJ2-1, with 10 bases aligning to TRBD2. The V gene's germline CDR1 is MNHNS and CDR2 SASEGT. This CDR3 has 14 amino acids. The J segment lost 4 bases and the V segment lost 7 bases, leaving 4 bases of the junction unmatched. The CDR3 nucleotides read TGTGCCAGCAACCTTAGCGGGGGGTACAATGAGCAGTTCTTC. It translates to CASNLSGGYNEQFF.

The V gene is TRBV6-6, the J gene TRBJ1-2; D is unresolved. The germline V gene encodes CDR1 MNHNY and CDR2 SVGAGI (reference sequence). This CDR3 spans 14 amino acids. Between the trimmed V and J ends, which lost 2 bases and 4 bases, there was a span of 11 bases. The CDR3 spells CASSYGLFGYGYTF. Here the CDR3 DNA reads TGTGCCAGCAGTTACGGTCTTTTCGGCTATGGCTACACCTTC.

This clonotype appeared a few times. The chain employs TRBV9 and TRBJ2-7; TRBD2 agrees at 8 bases. Germline assignment: CDR1 SGDLS and CDR2 YYNGEE. CDR3 size: 17 residues. The V gene end was trimmed by 2 bases and the J gene end by 3 bases; junction bases not matched to a gene: 13. CDR3 sequence (DNA): TGTGCCAGCAGCGTTACGCCTGACCCGCGGGGGGACTACGAGCAGTACTTC. This gives the protein CASSVTPDPRGDYEQYF. The complete variable domain, with remaining parts taken from reference TRBV9 and TRBJ2-7, reads DSGVTQTPKHLITATGQRVTLRCSPRSGDLSVYWYQQSLDQGLQFLIQYYNGEERAKGNILERFSAQQFPDLHSELNLSSLELGDSALYFCASSVTPDPRGDYEQYFGPGTRLTVT.

This clonotype has just a few counts. The chain employs TRBV15 and TRBJ1-2; D is undetermined. This CDR3 has 15 amino acids. Germline lookup yields CDR1 LNHNV and CDR2 YYDKDF (reference sequence). Deletions cut 3 bases from V and 5 bases from J, with 16 bases between. Here the CDR3 DNA reads TGTGCCACCAGCAGTGTCTCGCCCCTAGCATATGGCTACACCTTC. It codes for CATSSVSPLAYGYTF.